One sample yielded the 22 T cell receptor beta chains listed below, sequenced in a study of blood T cell repertoires in COVID-19. The repertoire was sequenced with immunoSEQ multiplex PCR; TCRdb's copy has only in-frame clones and lacks some. The data show 300,000 or so clones, roughly 82% seen once. Sequencing was performed on peripheral blood. The receptors were sampled from a woman aged 45-65 years with acute or convalescent COVID-19.

This rearrangement joins TRBV9 to TRBJ2-6, with 7 positions matching TRBD1. V lost 5 bases and J lost 2; bases outside the gene matches: 4. Germline loops: CDR1 SGDLS, CDR2 YYNGEE. This CDR3 is built from 15 residues. The CDR3 reads CASSRGGAGANVLTF. CDR3 coding DNA: TGTGCCAGCAGTAGAGGGGGCGCTGGGGCCAACGTCCTGACTTTC.

This chain connects TRBV5-4 to TRBJ1-3; tentative D call: TRBD1 (5 bases). Per the germline V gene, CDR1 is SGHNT and CDR2 is YYREEE (reference sequence). Trimming left V 1 base short and J 0 bases short, with 8 bases between. The CDR3 runs 15 residues. The CDR3 is CASSLSQGSGNTIYF. The CDR3 DNA is TGTGCCAGCAGCTTGAGCCAGGGCTCTGGAAACACCATATATTTT.

The chain links TRBV19 to TRBJ1-2; D gene uncertain. CDR3 length: 12 residues. Germline lookup yields CDR1 LNHDA and CDR2 SQIVND (reference sequence). V dropped 5 bases and J dropped 8 bases, with 12 bases sitting between them. DNA for the CDR3: TGTGCCAGTAGTTATAGAGGGTGGGGCTACACCTTC. Translation: CASSYRGWGYTF.

The genes are TRBV20-1 and TRBJ1-4; possibly TRBD1 for D (5 bases). Trimming stripped 3 bases from V and 6 bases from J, with 11 bases between. Germline lookup yields CDR1 DFQATT and CDR2 SNEGSKA (reference sequence). CDR3 length: 13 residues. DNA of the CDR3: TGCAGTGCTAGTATTGGGGCGGATGAAAAACTGTTTTTT. This encodes CSASIGADEKLFF.

The chain combines TRBV10-3 with TRBJ1-5, with 7 positions matching TRBD1. This CDR3 region has 13 residues. The junction had 3 bases not matched to a gene; V was cut back by 6 bases and J by 4 bases. Germline CDR1 and CDR2: ENHRY and SYGVKD. CDR3 amino acids: CAIRGTENQPQHF. Written as DNA, the CDR3 is TGTGCCATCAGAGGGACAGAGAATCAGCCCCAGCATTTT.

The chain links TRBV11-2 to TRBJ2-7, with 7 bases that match TRBD1. In germline, CDR1 is SGHAT, CDR2 FQNNGV. The CDR3 has 12 residues. The junction had 1 base not matched to a gene; V was cut back by 3 bases and J by 5 bases. The CDR3: CASSFDRDEQYF. The CDR3 coding sequence is TGTGCCAGCAGCTTCGACAGGGACGAGCAGTACTTC.

This clone has only one observation. The chain carries TRBV5-5 and TRBJ1-1, with TRBD1 as a possible D gene (6 bases). Germline V gives CDR1 SGHKS, CDR2 YYEKEE (reference sequence). V was trimmed by 0 bases and J by 7 bases, leaving 10 bases between them. There are 13 residues in the CDR3. The CDR3 DNA reads TGTGCCAGCAGCTTGGCAGGGGAGAATGAAGCTTTCTTT. Encoded protein: CASSLAGENEAFF.

The chain uses TRBV5-1 and TRBJ1-3; TRBD1 aligns across 8 bases. The CDR3 is 17 residues long. The junction had 8 bases not matched to a gene; V was cut back by 3 bases and J by 0 bases. CDR1 and CDR2 (germline): SGHRS, YFSETQ. The CDR3 nucleotides read TGCGCCAGCAGCTCTACCTCGGGACAGGTCTCTGGAAACACCATATATTTT. Amino acid sequence: CASSSTSGQVSGNTIYF.

This clone appeared a few times. The chain joins TRBV5-1 to TRBJ2-1; TRBD2 agrees at 7 bases. CDR3 size: 16 residues. Germline-derived CDR1 and CDR2 are SGHRS and YFSETQ. The V and J ends lost 3 bases and 6 bases, in that order; junction bases with no gene match: 12. CDR3 sequence: CASSSSGNGLFNEQFF. The CDR3 DNA reads TGCGCCAGCAGCTCAAGCGGGAACGGTCTCTTCAATGAGCAGTTCTTC. Supplemented by reference TRBV5-1 and TRBJ2-1, the full variable domain reads KAGVTQTPRYLIKTRGQQVTLSCSPISGHRSVSWYQQTPGQGLQFLFEYFSETQRNKGNFPGRFSGRQFSNSRSEMNVSTLELGDSALYLCASSSSGNGLFNEQFFGPGTRLTVL.

V is TRBV27 and J is TRBJ2-7; no firm D call. Trimming took off 3 bases at V and 0 bases at J, with 9 bases between the two ends. The CDR3 loop spans 14 amino acids. CDR1 MNHEY and CDR2 SMNVEV come from the germline V gene (reference sequence). The CDR3 DNA reads TGTGCCAGCAGTTTTCGCCCACTCTCCTACGAGCAGTACTTC. This gives the protein CASSFRPLSYEQYF.

The chain carries TRBV5-4 and TRBJ2-5; 13 bases map to TRBD2. This CDR3 region has 15 residues. Germline-derived CDR1 and CDR2 are SGHNT and YYREEE (reference sequence). Trimming at V came to 1 base and at J to 4 bases, leaving 1 base not matched to a gene. The CDR3: CASSLRLAGGETQYF. CDR3 nucleotide sequence: TGTGCCAGCAGCTTGCGACTAGCGGGAGGAGAGACCCAGTACTTC.

V and J are TRBV20-1 and TRBJ1-1, with D uncertain. The CDR3 covers 11 residues. Germline CDR1 is DFQATT and CDR2 is SNEGSKA (reference sequence). The DNA of the CDR3 is TGCAGAATTTCTTATGACACTGAAGCTTTCTTT. Its translation: CRISYDTEAFF.

The gene calls are TRBV20-1 and TRBJ2-7; possible D gene TRBD2, 5 bases. The CDR3 contains 14 residues. Trimming stripped 3 bases from V and 2 bases from J, with 14 bases between. CDR1 and CDR2 from the germline V gene are DFQATT and SNEGSKA (reference sequence). The chain's CDR3 is CSASPGKDPYEQYF. The CDR3 region has the DNA TGCAGTGCTAGTCCGGGAAAAGACCCCTACGAGCAGTACTTC.

The J gene is TRBJ1-5, the V gene TRBV6-1, with D maybe TRBD1 (6 bases). The V gene's germline CDR1 is MNHNS and CDR2 SASEGT. The CDR3 has 15 amino acids. Trimming left V 2 bases short and J 3 bases short, with 11 bases between. This CDR3 reads CASSERGQLNQPQHF. DNA of the CDR3: TGTGCCAGCAGTGAAAGGGGACAACTCAATCAGCCCCAGCATTTT.

V and J are TRBV7-8 and TRBJ2-1; weak D call: TRBD1 (5 bases). Germline V gene lookup returns CDR1 SGHVS and CDR2 FQNEAQ. Trimming pared 3 bases from V and 4 bases from J, leaving 13 bases between. The CDR3 is 15 residues long. The CDR3 region is CASSFDRVQYNEQFF. The CDR3 bases are TGTGCCAGCAGCTTCGACAGAGTCCAATACAATGAGCAGTTCTTC.

This sequence joins TRBV5-1 and TRBJ2-1; D possibly corresponds to TRBD2 (6 bases). The CDR3 is 15 residues long. Germline V lookup: CDR1 SGHRS, CDR2 YFSETQ. Trimming removed 4 bases from V and 5 bases from J, with 16 bases in between. The CDR3 DNA reads as TGCGCCAGCAGCCAGTCGGCGGGATGGGACAATGAGCAGTTCTTC. Protein: CASSQSAGWDNEQFF.

The J gene is TRBJ2-2, the V gene TRBV28; 10 nucleotides agree with TRBD1. The CDR3 contains 17 residues. Trimming removed 5 bases from V and 5 bases from J; junction bases left unmatched: 11. Germline-derived CDR1 and CDR2 are MDHEN and SYDVKM. CDR3 nucleotide sequence: TGTGCCAGCAGTATCCGGGACAGGGGCGTACGGACCGGGGAGCTGTTTTTT. Its translation: CASSIRDRGVRTGELFF.

The CDR3 sequence is CASSRTGTTGPYNEQFF. As DNA, the CDR3 is TGTGCCAGCAGTCGAACCGGGACTACGGGCCCCTACAATGAGCAGTTCTTC. The J gene is TRBJ2-1, the V gene TRBV27; TRBD2 agrees at 7 bases. Per the germline V gene, CDR1 is MNHEY and CDR2 is SMNVEV (reference sequence). Trimming cost V 5 bases and J 2 bases; bases outside gene matches: 12. There are 17 residues in the CDR3.

This clone occurred a few times. This chain uses TRBV30 with TRBJ2-1; 12 bases align to TRBD2. Germline V CDR1 and CDR2: GTSNPN, SVGIG (reference sequence). CDR3 length equals 15 residues. J lost 7 bases, V lost 2 bases, and 6 bases had no gene match. In DNA form, the CDR3 reads TGTGCCTGGAGTTCGGCTAGCGGGAGGGGGAATGAGCAGTTCTTC. Translated: CAWSSASGRGNEQFF.

This clone was seen only a few times. The CDR3 is CASSLLGQNTEAFF. For the CDR3, the DNA is TGCGCCAGCAGCTTGTTGGGACAGAACACTGAAGCTTTCTTT. This chain links TRBV5-1 with TRBJ1-1; perhaps TRBD1 as D (6 bases). CDR3 length: 14 residues. The V gene's germline CDR1 is SGHRS and CDR2 YFSETQ. Trimming pared 1 base from V and 1 base from J, leaving 8 bases between.

This clone was seen only once. In nucleotides, the CDR3 is TGTGCCAGCAGCCCCAATAGCCGCGGGGAGCTGTTTTTT. Its translation is CASSPNSRGELFF. The chain recombines TRBV7-2 with TRBJ2-2; no definite D call. This CDR3 contains 13 residues. Trimming stripped 5 bases from V and 7 bases from J, with 11 bases between. The germline V gene has CDR1 SGHTA and CDR2 FQGNSA. Full variable domain (outside the CDR3, taken from reference TRBV7-2 and TRBJ2-2): GAGVSQSPSNKVTEKGKDVELRCDPISGHTALYWYRQSLGQGLEFLIYFQGNSAPDKSGLPSDRFSAERTGGSVSTLTIQRTQQEDSAVYLCASSPNSRGELFFGEGSRLTVL.

J is TRBJ1-3 and V is TRBV9, with D perhaps TRBD1 (5 bases). Trimming shortened V by 1 base and J by 4 bases, and 15 bases separated the two germline ends. Germline V gene sequence: CDR1 SGDLS, CDR2 YYNGEE. This CDR3 is 16 amino acids long. The chain's CDR3 is CASSVLPTDRGNTIYF. CDR3 in DNA: TGTGCCAGCAGCGTACTCCCGACAGATCGGGGAAACACCATATATTTT.